Below are 14 T cell receptor beta chains sequenced from a single sample in a study of T cells after posttransplantation cyclophosphamide. The repertoire was sequenced with immunoSEQ multiplex PCR; TCRdb's copy has only in-frame clones and lacks some. The sample was found to contain roughly 35,000 clones, and every one recurs. Sequencing was carried out using PBMCs. These receptor sequences come from a woman in her forties or fifties in good health and a related stem cell transplant donor.

This clone was observed at least ten times. This chain uses TRBV7-9 with TRBJ1-2; D not resolved. This CDR3 region has 12 residues. The germline V and J ends were trimmed by 2 bases and 8 bases, with 9 bases remaining between them. Germline V gene sequence: CDR1 SEHNR, CDR2 FQNEAQ (reference sequence). CDR3: CASSLLSNGYTF. Here the CDR3 DNA reads TGTGCCAGCAGCTTACTAAGCAACGGCTACACCTTC.

The chain employs TRBV25-1 and TRBJ2-1, with 9 bases identical to TRBD2. The CDR3 covers 14 residues. J was trimmed by 9 bases and V by 7 bases; bases with no gene match: 10. Per germline, CDR1 MGHDK and CDR2 SYGVNS. The CDR3 DNA reads TGTGCCAGCATTGTGAGCGGGAGGTATGGTGAGCAGTTCTTC. This encodes CASIVSGRYGEQFF.

The chain combines TRBV2 with TRBJ2-3; 10 bases fit TRBD1. V lost 6 bases to trimming and J lost 2 bases; unmatched junction nucleotides: 8. Germline assignment: CDR1 SNHLY and CDR2 FYNNEI. The CDR3 is 16 amino acids. The CDR3 region is CASRGDRGKLTDTQYF. Written as DNA, the CDR3 is TGTGCCAGCAGGGGGGACAGGGGAAAACTCACAGATACGCAGTATTTT.

In its sample, this clone was seen many times. The CDR3 loop is CASSLSREAPYEQYF. The CDR3 DNA follows: TGTGCCAGCAGTTTGTCGCGGGAGGCTCCTTACGAGCAGTACTTC. V gene TRBV27 combines with J gene TRBJ2-7; TRBD2 matches at 8 bases. The CDR3 is 15 residues long. Trimming cost V 3 bases and J 4 bases; bases outside gene matches: 8. Germline lookup yields CDR1 MNHEY and CDR2 SMNVEV (reference sequence).

This clone was recorded many times. This chain connects TRBV5-6 to TRBJ1-1, with 7 bases lining up with TRBD1. The CDR3 sequence is 13 residues long. The germline CDR1 and CDR2 sequences are SGHDT and YYEEEE. Trimming removed 2 bases from V and 6 bases from J; junction bases left unmatched: 4. The CDR3 protein is CASSFAGTAEAFF. CDR3 sequence (DNA): TGTGCCAGCAGCTTCGCCGGGACAGCTGAAGCTTTCTTT. The variable domain in full, with the rest retrieved from reference TRBV5-6 and TRBJ1-1, is DAGVTQSPTHLIKTRGQQVTLRCSPKSGHDTVSWYQQALGQGPQFIFQYYEEEERQRGNFPDRFSGHQFPNYSSELNVNALLLGDSALYLCASSFAGTAEAFFGQGTRLTVV.

This rearrangement joins TRBV9 to TRBJ2-2; TRBD2 matches 14 bases. Germline CDR1 SGDLS, CDR2 YYNGEE. CDR3 size: 18 residues. V was clipped by 2 bases and J by 5 bases; unmatched bases: 8. As DNA, the CDR3 is TGTGCCAGCAGCGTGGAGGGACTAGCGGGAGTTCGTACCGGGGAGCTGTTTTTT. It encodes CASSVEGLAGVRTGELFF.

This clone was recorded at least ten times. V is TRBV7-2 and J is TRBJ2-5; D may be TRBD2 (7 bases). The CDR3 has 16 amino acids. With 5 bases removed from V and 3 bases from J, the gap between germline ends came to 19 bases. The germline gives CDR1 SGHTA, CDR2 FQGNSA. CDR3 in amino acids: CASSRPGGPNKETQYF. Written as DNA, the CDR3 is TGTGCCAGCAGCCGTCCCGGGGGGCCTAATAAAGAGACCCAGTACTTC.

At least ten counts were recorded for this clone. The rearrangement links TRBV28 to TRBJ1-1, with 8 nucleotides matching TRBD1. The CDR3 extends over 16 amino acids. CDR1 and CDR2 from the germline V gene are MDHEN and SYDVKM. The V gene end was trimmed by 5 bases and the J gene end by 1 base; junction bases not matched to a gene: 9. The CDR3 nucleotides read TGTGCCAGCAGTCCTATGACAGGGGCCACGAACACTGAAGCTTTCTTT. This encodes CASSPMTGATNTEAFF.

This clone was seen more than once but under ten times. V is TRBV27 and J is TRBJ1-5, with D possibly matching TRBD1 (6 bases). The CDR3 is 15 amino acids. Germline V gives CDR1 MNHEY, CDR2 SMNVEV (reference sequence). Trimming removed 3 bases at V and 4 bases at J, with 13 bases between. In DNA form, the CDR3 reads TGTGCCAGCAGTTTTAATCAGGGGCGGAATCAGCCCCAGCATTTT. Its translation: CASSFNQGRNQPQHF.

In this sample, this clone turned up many times. V and J are TRBV28 and TRBJ1-1; maybe TRBD1 (5 bases). V was trimmed by 7 bases and J by 4 bases, leaving 13 bases between them. Germline V gives CDR1 MDHEN, CDR2 SYDVKM. CDR3 length: 13 amino acids. CDR3: CASTAGGATEAFF. In DNA, the CDR3 is TGTGCCAGCACCGCGGGCGGGGCCACTGAAGCTTTCTTT.

The sample holds many counts of this clone. This chain uses TRBV7-9 with TRBJ1-5; D is unclear. Trimming shortened V by 5 bases and J by 0 bases, and 2 bases separated the two germline ends. Germline values: CDR1 SEHNR, CDR2 FQNEAQ (reference sequence). CDR3 length equals 12 residues. The CDR3 coding sequence is TGTGCCAGCAGCCTTAGCAATCAGCCCCAGCATTTT. Translation: CASSLSNQPQHF. The full variable domain, with the rest looked up from reference TRBV7-9 and TRBJ1-5, is DTGVSQNPRHKITKRGQNVTFRCDPISEHNRLYWYRQTLGQGPEFLTYFQNEAQLEKSRLLSDRFSAERPKGSFSTLEIQRTEQGDSAMYLCASSLSNQPQHFGDGTRLSIL.

The table lists this clone with many counts. The CDR3 region has the DNA TGTGCCTGCAACAGGGGAGCTAACACTGAAGCTTTCTTT. It translates to CACNRGANTEAFF. This chain joins TRBV19 and TRBJ1-1; 7 bases line up with TRBD1. This CDR3 comprises 13 residues. J gave up 2 bases and V 11 bases, and 8 bases lay outside the gene matches. Germline CDR1 reads LNHDA; CDR2 reads SQIVND (reference sequence).

This clone was detected many times. V gene TRBV7-2 combines with J gene TRBJ1-5; D is uncertain. Germline CDR1 reads SGHTA; CDR2 reads FQGNSA. Trimming left V 3 bases short and J 2 bases short, with 8 bases between. The CDR3 spans 14 residues. In DNA form, the CDR3 reads TGTGCCAGCAGCTTTGTTTCTCGCAATCAGCCCCAGCATTTT. This gives the protein CASSFVSRNQPQHF.

The chain uses TRBV30 and TRBJ2-5; no clear D. Looked up from germline, CDR1 is GTSNPN and CDR2 is SVGIG (reference sequence). Trimming removed 0 bases at V and 0 bases at J, with 8 bases between. This CDR3 is 14 amino acids long. The DNA of the CDR3 is TGTGCCTGGAGTGTTACGCGGTACCAAGAGACCCAGTACTTC. Its translation: CAWSVTRYQETQYF.